Shown below are 2 T cell receptor beta chains from a single sample sequenced in a study of CD8 T cells in Susac syndrome (dated by TCRdb to the late 2010s). Library method: the immunoSEQ multiplex PCR assay. RNA was extracted using the RNeasy kit, and about 0.45 to 1 ug of the RNA was reverse transcribed with random hexamers. Using fastp at Q25 and MiXCR, TCRdb reprocessed the public reads and kept productive beta chains. CDR3 protein sequences are deduplicated, and each keeps its most common genes and DNA. This sample comprises about 130,000 distinct CDR3 sequences, 85% to 95% of them detected only once. Of the sample, roughly 0.31% is held by the ten largest clones. What was sequenced was CD8+ T cells from PBMCs. These receptors were obtained from a human donor with multiple sclerosis.

The rearrangement uses TRBV2 and TRBJ2-5; the match to TRBD2 covers 11 bases. Germline CDR1 is SNHLY and CDR2 is FYNNEI. CDR3 size: 14 residues. The ends lost 1 base at V and 5 bases at J; junction bases unmatched: 0. CDR3 DNA sequence: TGTGCCAGCAGTGAAGGGACTAGCGGGGAGACCCAGTACTTC. The encoded protein is CASSEGTSGETQYF.

The rearrangement links TRBV3-1 to TRBJ2-7; perhaps TRBD2 as D (6 bases). Per germline, CDR1 LGHDT and CDR2 YNNKEL (reference sequence). The CDR3 has 16 residues. The V end lost 4 bases, the J end lost 7 bases, and 23 bases lay between the germline ends. In DNA, the CDR3 is TGTGCCAGCAGCCCCCGGGGTAGCGGTTACTTCGGGGAGCAGTACGTC. The encoded protein is CASSPRGSGYFGEQYV.